Listed here are 22 T cell receptor beta chains from one sample, sequenced in a study of blood T cell repertoires in COVID-19. Repertoires were generated with immunoSEQ multiplex PCR, while TCRdb's copy carries only in-frame clones and drops some. The sample holds around 340,000 clones; less than 90% are singletons and the top ten take 7% to 7.5%. Sequencing was performed on peripheral blood. The receptors were sampled from an older woman with COVID-19, enrolled during active disease.

The CDR3 DNA follows: TGCGCCAGCAGTCCGTACGGCGGCAGTAATCAGCCCCAGCATTTT. Amino acid sequence: CASSPYGGSNQPQHF. The chain has TRBV4-1 and TRBJ1-5; no clear D. Trimming removed 6 bases at V and 4 bases at J, with 16 bases between. This CDR3 has 15 amino acids. The germline V gene has CDR1 MGHRA and CDR2 YSYEKL.

J is TRBJ2-5 and V is TRBV11-3, with TRBD2 identical over 11 bases. Germline values: CDR1 SGHNT, CDR2 YENEEA. This CDR3 has 16 residues. V dropped 5 bases and J dropped 4; count of bases not matched to a gene: 9. In DNA form, the CDR3 reads TGTGCCAGCAGCCAGCTGGGTAGCGGGGGGGGAGAGACCCAGTACTTC. Translating gives CASSQLGSGGGETQYF.

Of note for this clone: The sample contains more than one DNA sequence encoding this CDR3. The genes are TRBV18 and TRBJ2-7; tentative D call: TRBD1 (5 bases). The CDR3 is 14 amino acids. The germline V gene encodes CDR1 KGHSH and CDR2 LQKENI. V gave up 3 bases and J gave up 12 bases, with 21 bases separating them. The CDR3 sequence is CASSPPATRAPPYF. CDR3 bases: TGTGCCAGCTCACCCCCGGCCACCAGGGCCCCCCCGTACTTC. Full variable domain (missing parts from reference TRBV18 and TRBJ2-7): NAGVMQNPRHLVRRRGQEARLRCSPMKGHSHVYWYRQLPEEGLKFMVYLQKENIIDESGMPKERFSAEFPKEGPSILRIQQVVRGDSAAYFCASSPPATRAPPYFGPGTRLTVT.

V and J are TRBV10-3 and TRBJ2-7; 11 nucleotides align to TRBD2. CDR3 length equals 14 residues. J gave up 6 bases and V 4 bases, and 5 bases lay outside the gene matches. CDR1 is ENHRY, CDR2 SYGVKD, per germline. The CDR3 DNA reads as TGTGCCATCAGTGGACTAGCGGGGAGCCTCGAGCAGTACTTC. Translated, it gives CAISGLAGSLEQYF.

The V gene is TRBV30, the J gene TRBJ2-3; weak D call: TRBD2 (5 bases). Germline V CDR1 and CDR2: GTSNPN, SVGIG (reference sequence). The V end lost 4 bases, the J end lost 1 base, and 12 bases lay between the germline ends. This CDR3 has 14 amino acids. The CDR3 region is CAWTADGGTDTQYF. The CDR3 DNA follows: TGTGCCTGGACGGCGGACGGGGGCACAGATACGCAGTATTTT.

CDR3 loop: CASSITGNTGELFF. The CDR3 nucleotides read TGTGCCAGTAGTATAACGGGGAACACCGGGGAGCTGTTTTTT. This chain uses TRBV19 with TRBJ2-2; the D is unclear. The CDR3 length is 14 residues. The V gene's germline CDR1 is LNHDA and CDR2 SQIVND (reference sequence). V lost 2 bases, J lost 1 base, and 5 bases lay in between.

The rearrangement joins TRBV6-5 to TRBJ1-2; D is uncertain. Germline V gives CDR1 MNHEY, CDR2 SVGAGI. The V and J ends lost 0 bases and 10 bases respectively, with 12 bases between them. This CDR3 contains 13 residues. CDR3 amino acids: CASSYSSRRAYTF. CDR3 in DNA: TGTGCCAGCAGTTACTCGTCAAGGAGGGCCTACACCTTC.

The rearrangement joins TRBV4-1 to TRBJ1-1; 12 bases align to TRBD1. Unmatched junction bases numbered 7, after V lost 6 bases and J lost 5 bases. The CDR3 is 15 residues long. The germline V gene has CDR1 MGHRA and CDR2 YSYEKL. Written as DNA, the CDR3 is TGCGCCAGCAGGCAGGGACAGGGGGCGCGGACTGAAGCTTTCTTT. This codes for CASRQGQGARTEAFF.

The rearrangement uses TRBV4-3 and TRBJ2-4; TRBD2 matches at 7 bases. Looked up from germline, CDR1 is LGHNA and CDR2 is YSLEER. The CDR3 is 15 amino acids. The ends lost 2 bases at V and 5 bases at J; junction bases unmatched: 6. For the CDR3, the DNA is TGCGCCAGCAGCCAACCTCTTGCGGGGGAAAACATTCAGTACTTC. Translating gives CASSQPLAGENIQYF.

CDR3 nucleotides: TGTGCCAGCAGCGTAGAAGGTGTCCGGGGTACAGATACGCAGTATTTT. Protein sequence: CASSVEGVRGTDTQYF. The J gene is TRBJ2-3, the V gene TRBV9, with D possibly matching TRBD2 (5 bases). Germline V lookup: CDR1 SGDLS, CDR2 YYNGEE. Trimming took off 0 bases at V and 3 bases at J, with 14 bases between the two ends. This CDR3 has 16 amino acids.

V gene TRBV27 combines with J gene TRBJ2-5; TRBD2 might be the D (7 bases). The CDR3 length is 15 residues. Trimming cost V 8 bases and J 3 bases, with 19 bases left between them. Germline CDR1 MNHEY, CDR2 SMNVEV (reference sequence). The CDR3 protein is CASRGAGAGEETQYF. CDR3 in DNA: TGTGCCAGCCGGGGGGCCGGAGCTGGCGAAGAGACCCAGTACTTC.

V is TRBV4-1 and J is TRBJ2-5; D is perhaps TRBD2 (6 bases). With 2 bases removed from V and 5 bases from J, the gap between germline ends came to 15 bases. The CDR3 has 15 amino acids. Germline loops: CDR1 MGHRA, CDR2 YSYEKL. CDR3: CASSQRGGMLETQYF. The DNA of the CDR3 is TGCGCCAGCAGCCAACGGGGAGGCATGTTGGAGACCCAGTACTTC.

The chain has TRBV11-1 and TRBJ2-5, with D perhaps TRBD2 (5 bases). This CDR3 is built from 12 residues. V lost 4 bases to trimming and J lost 5 bases, with 8 bases between them. Germline V gives CDR1 SGHAT, CDR2 FQDESV (reference sequence). CDR3 sequence: CASSYEGETQYF. The CDR3 region has the DNA TGTGCCAGCAGCTATGAGGGCGAGACCCAGTACTTC.

The chain joins TRBV19 to TRBJ1-6, with 7 nucleotides matching TRBD1. Germline values: CDR1 LNHDA, CDR2 SQIVND (reference sequence). The trim removed 5 bases at V and 4 bases at J, leaving 5 bases unmatched. This CDR3 is 15 amino acids long. The CDR3 loop is CASSAGDRYNSPLHF. The CDR3 DNA is TGTGCCAGTAGTGCAGGGGACAGATATAATTCACCCCTCCACTTT.

The chain carries TRBV7-9 and TRBJ1-1; 9 bases align to TRBD1. Losses at the gene ends were 5 bases for V and 5 bases for J; bases not matched to a gene: 6. The germline gives CDR1 SEHNR, CDR2 FQNEAQ (reference sequence). This CDR3 is built from 14 residues. CDR3 DNA sequence: TGTGCCAGCAGCCCTAGGACAGGGGCAACTGAAGCTTTCTTT. Its protein is CASSPRTGATEAFF.

The rearrangement links TRBV5-1 to TRBJ1-1; D is unclear. The CDR3 runs 15 residues. Between the trimmed V and J ends, which lost 0 bases and 6 bases, there was a span of 15 bases. The germline V gene has CDR1 SGHRS and CDR2 YFSETQ. CDR3 nucleotide sequence: TGCGCCAGCAGCTTGGATGAGGGCCATGATGCTGAAGCTTTCTTT. Translation: CASSLDEGHDAEAFF.

This clone occurred a few times. V gene TRBV14 combines with J gene TRBJ1-1; perhaps TRBD1 as D (5 bases). The CDR3 loop spans 14 amino acids. Germline V gene sequence: CDR1 SGHDN, CDR2 FVKESK. V was clipped by 3 bases and J by 1 base, with 9 bases between them. The DNA for the CDR3 is TGTGCCAGCAGCCAGCGCACAGGGAACACTGAAGCTTTCTTT. Protein product: CASSQRTGNTEAFF.

The chain employs TRBV14 and TRBJ2-7; D is ambiguous. The length of the CDR3 is 13 residues. CDR1 SGHDN and CDR2 FVKESK come from the germline V gene. V dropped 4 bases and J dropped 2 bases, with 9 bases sitting between them. CDR3 DNA sequence: TGTGCCAGCAGCCCCTACGTCACCTACGAGCAGTACTTC. Protein product: CASSPYVTYEQYF.

The chain recombines TRBV6-5 with TRBJ1-1; 7 bases are shared with TRBD1. J gave up 8 bases and V 8 bases, and 8 bases lay outside the gene matches. The germline gives CDR1 MNHEY, CDR2 SVGAGI. There are 12 residues in the CDR3. CDR3 nucleotides: TGTGCCAGCGGGCCCAGACAGGGAGAAGCTTTCTTT. This codes for CASGPRQGEAFF.

The chain combines TRBV19 with TRBJ1-6, with TRBD1 identical over 8 bases. This CDR3 region has 15 residues. Germline loops: CDR1 LNHDA, CDR2 SQIVND (reference sequence). Trimming took 7 bases from V and 7 from J; bases not matched to a gene: 9. Here the CDR3 DNA reads TGTGCCAGTACCCGACAGGGGCTAAGGAATTCACCCCTCCACTTT. Its translation: CASTRQGLRNSPLHF.

This chain joins TRBV10-3 and TRBJ1-3; tentatively, D is TRBD1 (6 bases). V dropped 3 bases and J dropped 6 bases, with 18 bases sitting between them. The V gene's germline CDR1 is ENHRY and CDR2 SYGVKD. The CDR3 contains 16 residues. The CDR3 DNA is TGTGCCATCAGTGAATCGGGAAGTACAGGGACAAACACCATATATTTT. Its protein product is CAISESGSTGTNTIYF.

V gene TRBV24-1 combines with J gene TRBJ1-2; a possible D gene is TRBD1 (5 bases). The CDR3 length is 12 residues. Deletions cut 6 bases from V and 7 bases from J, with 11 bases between. The germline V gene encodes CDR1 KGHDR and CDR2 SFDVKD. The CDR3: CATSMAGFGYTF. CDR3 nucleotides: TGTGCCACCAGTATGGCAGGGTTTGGCTACACCTTC.